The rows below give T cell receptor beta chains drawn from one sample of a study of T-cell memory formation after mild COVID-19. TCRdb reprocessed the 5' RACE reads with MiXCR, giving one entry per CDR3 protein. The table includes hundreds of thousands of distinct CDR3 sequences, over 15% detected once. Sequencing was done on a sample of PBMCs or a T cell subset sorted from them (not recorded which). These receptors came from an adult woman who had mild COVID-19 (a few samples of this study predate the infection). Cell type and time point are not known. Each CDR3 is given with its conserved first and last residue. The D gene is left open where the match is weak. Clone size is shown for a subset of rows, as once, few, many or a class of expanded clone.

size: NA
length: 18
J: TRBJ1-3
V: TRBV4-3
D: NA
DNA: TGCGCCAGCAGCCAAGACCCCCCTATCAGGGCAAGTGGAAACACCATATATTTT
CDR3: CASSQDPPIRASGNTIYF

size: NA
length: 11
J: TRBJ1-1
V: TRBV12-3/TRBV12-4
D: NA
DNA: TGTGCCAGCAGATTGAACCTCCGAGCTTTCTTT
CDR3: CASRLNLRAFF

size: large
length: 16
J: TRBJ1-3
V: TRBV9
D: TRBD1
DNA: TGTGCCAGCAGCGTAGACACAGGGGGTACTGGAAACACCATATATTTT
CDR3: CASSVDTGGTGNTIYF

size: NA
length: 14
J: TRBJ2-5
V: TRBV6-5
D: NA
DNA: TGTGCCAGCAGCCCCCGCACAGGCTATGAACCACGGTACTTC
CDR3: CASSPRTGYEPRYF

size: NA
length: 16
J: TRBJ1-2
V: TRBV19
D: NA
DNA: TGTGCCAGTAGTTCGGTATCCGGAACAGCTAACTATGGCTACACCTTC
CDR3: CASSSVSGTANYGYTF

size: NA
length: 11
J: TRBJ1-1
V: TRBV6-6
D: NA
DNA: TGTGCCAGCAGTTACGGGGTCTGGGCTTTCTTT
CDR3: CASSYGVWAFF

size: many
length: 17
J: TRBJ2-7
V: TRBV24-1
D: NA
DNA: TGTGCCACCAGTGATTTCATTCTAAGCGGGTCCTCCTACGAGCAGTACTTC
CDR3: CATSDFILSGSSYEQYF

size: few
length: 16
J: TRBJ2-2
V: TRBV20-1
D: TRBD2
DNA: TGCAGTGCTGGGACTAGCGGGCGCCGGAACACCGGGGAGCTGTTTTTT
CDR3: CSAGTSGRRNTGELFF

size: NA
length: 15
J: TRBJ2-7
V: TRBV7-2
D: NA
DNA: TGTGCCAGCAGCTTAGCAATTTCGTCGGGTGCTGAGCAGTACTTC
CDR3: CASSLAISSGAEQYF

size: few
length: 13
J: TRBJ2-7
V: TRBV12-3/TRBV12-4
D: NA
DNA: TGTGCCAGCAGTTTAACGGAGGCTAGCGAGCAGTACTTC
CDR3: CASSLTEASEQYF

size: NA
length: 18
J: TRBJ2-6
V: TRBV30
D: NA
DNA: TGTGCCTGGAGGGATAAGATAGCCGGATTCTCTGGGGCCAACGTCCTGACTTTC
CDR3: CAWRDKIAGFSGANVLTF

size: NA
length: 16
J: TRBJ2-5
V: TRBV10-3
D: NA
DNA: TGTGCCATCAGGAAAACCGCCGGGACTGCAGAAGAGACCCAGTACTTC
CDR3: CAIRKTAGTAEETQYF

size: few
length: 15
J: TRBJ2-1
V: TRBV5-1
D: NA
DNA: TGCGCCAGCAGCTTGGATGGCTCAACCTACAATGAGCAGTTCTTC
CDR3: CASSLDGSTYNEQFF

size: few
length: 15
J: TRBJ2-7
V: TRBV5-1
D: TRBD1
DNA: TGCGCCAGCAGCTTGCAGTTGCAGGGGGCAAGCGAGCAGTACTTC
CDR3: CASSLQLQGASEQYF

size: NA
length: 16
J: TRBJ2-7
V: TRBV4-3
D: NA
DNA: TGCGCCAGCAGCCAAGTTTTAGGGCCCTCCCGCTACGAGCAGTACTTC
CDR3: CASSQVLGPSRYEQYF

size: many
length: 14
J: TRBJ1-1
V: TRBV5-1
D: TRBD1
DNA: TGTGCCAGCAGCCCCGGACAGGGGAACACTGAAGCTTTCTTT
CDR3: CASSPGQGNTEAFF

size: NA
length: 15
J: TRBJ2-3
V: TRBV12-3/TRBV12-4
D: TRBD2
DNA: TGTGCCAGCAGTTTGCCGCGGGGGTTCACAGATACGCAGTATTTT
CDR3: CASSLPRGFTDTQYF

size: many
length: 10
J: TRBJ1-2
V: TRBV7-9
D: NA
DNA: TGTGCCAGCAGCAACTATGGCTACACCTTC
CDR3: CASSNYGYTF

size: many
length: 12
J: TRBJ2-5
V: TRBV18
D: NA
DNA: TGTGCCAGCTCACCACTAGGAGAGACCCAGTACTTC
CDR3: CASSPLGETQYF

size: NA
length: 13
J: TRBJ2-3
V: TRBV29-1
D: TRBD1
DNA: TGCAGCGTTCCGCACAGGGGGCCAGATACGCAGTATTTT
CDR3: CSVPHRGPDTQYF

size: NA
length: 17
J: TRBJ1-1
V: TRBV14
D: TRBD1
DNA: TGTGCCAGCAGCCGCGTGGGACAGGGAAGAATGAACACTGAAGCTTTCTTT
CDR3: CASSRVGQGRMNTEAFF

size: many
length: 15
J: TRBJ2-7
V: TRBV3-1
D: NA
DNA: TGTGCCAGCAGCCCGAGTTTCTCGCCTACCTACGAGCAGTACTTC
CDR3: CASSPSFSPTYEQYF

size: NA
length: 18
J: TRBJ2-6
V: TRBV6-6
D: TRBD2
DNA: TGTGCCAGCCAGGGTCGGGGAGGGGACCTCTCTGGGGCCAACGTCCTGACTTTC
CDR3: CASQGRGGDLSGANVLTF

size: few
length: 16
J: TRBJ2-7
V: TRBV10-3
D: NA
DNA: TGTGCCATCAGGGGGTCCAGTGGGAGCAGCTCCTACGAGCAGTACTTC
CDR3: CAIRGSSGSSSYEQYF

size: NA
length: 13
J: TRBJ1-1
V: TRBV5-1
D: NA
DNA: TGCGCCAGCAGCTTATTGAGCGAGGCTGAAGCTTTCTTT
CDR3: CASSLLSEAEAFF

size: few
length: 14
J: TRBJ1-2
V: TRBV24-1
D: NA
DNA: TGTGCCACCAGTGATCCGAACAGGCACTATGGCTACACCTTC
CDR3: CATSDPNRHYGYTF

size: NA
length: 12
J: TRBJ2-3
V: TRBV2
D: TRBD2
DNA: TGTGCCAGCAAAGGACTAGCCGATACGCAGTATTTT
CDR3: CASKGLADTQYF

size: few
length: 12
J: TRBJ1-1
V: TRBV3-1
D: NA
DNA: TGTGCCAGCAGCCAAGGGAGGGGGTTAGCTTTCTTT
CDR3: CASSQGRGLAFF

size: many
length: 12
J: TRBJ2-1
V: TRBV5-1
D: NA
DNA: TGCGCCAGCAGCGTACAGGGCAATGAGCAGTTCTTC
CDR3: CASSVQGNEQFF

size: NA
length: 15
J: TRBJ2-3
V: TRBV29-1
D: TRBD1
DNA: TGCAGCGTTGAAAGGGACAGGCGAAGCACAGATACGCAGTATTTT
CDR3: CSVERDRRSTDTQYF

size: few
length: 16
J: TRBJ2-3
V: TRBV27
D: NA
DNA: TGTGCCAGCAGTCCTGTTCCTAGCTATTTGGGAGATACGCAGTATTTT
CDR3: CASSPVPSYLGDTQYF

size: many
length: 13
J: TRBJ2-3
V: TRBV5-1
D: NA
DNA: TGCGCCAGCAGGACGGACGCAGGAGATACGCAGTATTTT
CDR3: CASRTDAGDTQYF

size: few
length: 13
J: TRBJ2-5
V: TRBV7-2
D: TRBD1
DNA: TGTGCCAGCAGCCGACGGACAGGGGAGACCCAGTACTTC
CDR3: CASSRRTGETQYF

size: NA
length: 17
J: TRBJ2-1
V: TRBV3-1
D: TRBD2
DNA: TGTGCCAGCAGCCAAGATGTACAGGCTAGCGGGAGGAGTGAGCAGTTCTTC
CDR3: CASSQDVQASGRSEQFF

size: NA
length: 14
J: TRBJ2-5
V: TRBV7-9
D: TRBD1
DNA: TGTGCCAGCAGCCCGGGGACAGCGTCCAGGACCCAGTACTTC
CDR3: CASSPGTASRTQYF

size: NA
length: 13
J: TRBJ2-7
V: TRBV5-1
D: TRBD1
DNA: TGCGCCAGCAGCTCGCAGACAGGGGATGAGCAGTACTTC
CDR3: CASSSQTGDEQYF

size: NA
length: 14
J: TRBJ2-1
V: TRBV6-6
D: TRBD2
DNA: TGTGCCAGCAGTCCTAGCGGGGGGAAACTTGAGCAGTTCTTC
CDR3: CASSPSGGKLEQFF

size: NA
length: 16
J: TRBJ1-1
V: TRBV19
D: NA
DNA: TGTGCCAGTAGAATAGACCGGGGGGTTATGAACACTGAAGCTTTCTTT
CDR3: CASRIDRGVMNTEAFF

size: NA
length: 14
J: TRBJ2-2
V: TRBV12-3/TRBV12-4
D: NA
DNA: TGTGCCAGCAGACGGACAGTGAACACCGGGGAGCTGTTTTTT
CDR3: CASRRTVNTGELFF

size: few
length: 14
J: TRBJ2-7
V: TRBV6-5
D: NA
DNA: TGTGCCAGCAGTTACCGAGCCGGACCCTACGAGCAGTACTTC
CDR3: CASSYRAGPYEQYF

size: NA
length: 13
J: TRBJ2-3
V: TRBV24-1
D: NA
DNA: TGTGCCACCAGTGGGGGTATAACAGATACGCAGTATTTT
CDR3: CATSGGITDTQYF

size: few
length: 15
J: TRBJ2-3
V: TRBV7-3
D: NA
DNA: TGTGCCAGCAGCTTAAATCCAGGGTCCACAGATACGCAGTATTTT
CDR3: CASSLNPGSTDTQYF

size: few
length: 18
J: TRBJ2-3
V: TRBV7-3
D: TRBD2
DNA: TGTGCCAGCAGCTTTCGCGGGGGGGGTGACTATAGCACAGATACGCAGTATTTT
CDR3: CASSFRGGGDYSTDTQYF

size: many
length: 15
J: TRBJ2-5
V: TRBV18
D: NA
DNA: TGTGCCAGCTCACCTTCCGGGACTGGAAAAGAGACCCAGTACTTC
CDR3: CASSPSGTGKETQYF

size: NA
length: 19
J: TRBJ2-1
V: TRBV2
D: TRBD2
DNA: TGTGCCAGCAGTCGGCCTGGACTAGCGGGGAGGCCCTCCTACAATGAGCAGTTCTTC
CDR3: CASSRPGLAGRPSYNEQFF

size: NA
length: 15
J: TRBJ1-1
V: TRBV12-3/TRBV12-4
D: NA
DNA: TGTGCCAGCAACCCCGTGTTATTGGGATACACTGAAGCTTTCTTT
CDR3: CASNPVLLGYTEAFF

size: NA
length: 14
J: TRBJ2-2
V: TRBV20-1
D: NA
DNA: TGCAGTGCTAGGCAGGGGTCGAACACCGGGGAGCTGTTTTTT
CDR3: CSARQGSNTGELFF

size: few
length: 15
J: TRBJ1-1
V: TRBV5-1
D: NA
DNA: TGCGCCAGCAGCTTGGTTCCGGGGGGCAACACTGAAGCTTTCTTT
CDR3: CASSLVPGGNTEAFF

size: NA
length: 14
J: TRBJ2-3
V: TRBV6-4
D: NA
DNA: TGTGCCAGCAGCACGGGGGTTAGCACAGATACGCAGTATTTT
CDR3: CASSTGVSTDTQYF

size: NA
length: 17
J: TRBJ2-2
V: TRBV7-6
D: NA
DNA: TGTGCCAGCAGCTTAGGGATGTACAGGGAAAGAACCGGGGAGCTGTTTTTT
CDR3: CASSLGMYRERTGELFF

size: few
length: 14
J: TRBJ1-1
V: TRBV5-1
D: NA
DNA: TGCGCCAGCAGCCAGAGACATGACAACACTGAAGCTTTCTTT
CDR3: CASSQRHDNTEAFF